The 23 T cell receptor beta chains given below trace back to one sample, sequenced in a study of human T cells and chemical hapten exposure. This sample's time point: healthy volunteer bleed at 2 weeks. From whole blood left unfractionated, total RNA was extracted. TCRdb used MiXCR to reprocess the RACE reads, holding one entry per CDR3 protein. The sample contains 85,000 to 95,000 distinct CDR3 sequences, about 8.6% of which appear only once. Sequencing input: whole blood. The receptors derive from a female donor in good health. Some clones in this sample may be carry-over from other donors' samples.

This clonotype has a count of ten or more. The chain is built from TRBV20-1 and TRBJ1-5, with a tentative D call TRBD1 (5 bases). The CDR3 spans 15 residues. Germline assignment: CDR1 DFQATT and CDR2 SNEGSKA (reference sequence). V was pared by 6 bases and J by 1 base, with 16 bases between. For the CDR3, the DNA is TGCAGTGCGCCTCAGGGAGACTTAAGCAATCAGCCCCAGCATTTT. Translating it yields CSAPQGDLSNQPQHF.

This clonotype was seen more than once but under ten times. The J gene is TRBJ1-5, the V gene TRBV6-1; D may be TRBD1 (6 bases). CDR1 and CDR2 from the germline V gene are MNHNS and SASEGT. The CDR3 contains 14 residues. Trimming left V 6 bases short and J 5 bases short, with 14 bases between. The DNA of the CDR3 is TGTGCCAGCAGCCCCCAGGACAGATATCAGCCCCAGCATTTT. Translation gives CASSPQDRYQPQHF.

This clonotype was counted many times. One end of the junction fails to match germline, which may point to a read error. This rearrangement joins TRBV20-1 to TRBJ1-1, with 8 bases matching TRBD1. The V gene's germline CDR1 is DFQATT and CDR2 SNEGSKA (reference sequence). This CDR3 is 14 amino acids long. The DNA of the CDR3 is TGCAGGGCTTTCCAGGGGGCTTTGAACAGTGAAGCTTTCTTT. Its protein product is CRAFQGALNSEAFF.

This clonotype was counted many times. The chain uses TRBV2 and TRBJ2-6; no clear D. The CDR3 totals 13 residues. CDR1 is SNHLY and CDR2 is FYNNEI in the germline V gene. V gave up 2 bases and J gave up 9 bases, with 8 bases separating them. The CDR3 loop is CASSEWGDNVLTF. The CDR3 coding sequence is TGTGCCAGCAGTGAATGGGGTGACAACGTCCTGACTTTC.

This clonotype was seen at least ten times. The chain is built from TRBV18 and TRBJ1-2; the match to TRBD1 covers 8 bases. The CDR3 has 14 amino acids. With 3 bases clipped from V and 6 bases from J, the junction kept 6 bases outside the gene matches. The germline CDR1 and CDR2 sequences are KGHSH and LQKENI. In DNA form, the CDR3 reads TGTGCCAGCTCACCGACCAGGGGGCAGAATGGCTACACCTTC. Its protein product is CASSPTRGQNGYTF.

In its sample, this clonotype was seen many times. The DNA of the CDR3 is TGTGCCACCAGTGATCCTAGCGGGGTGGGGGATGAGCAGTTCTTC. This translates into CATSDPSGVGDEQFF. This chain uses TRBV24-1 with TRBJ2-1; TRBD2 agrees at 9 bases. Germline V gene sequence: CDR1 KGHDR, CDR2 SFDVKD. J lost 8 bases, V lost 3 bases, and 7 bases had no gene match. The CDR3 consists of 15 residues.

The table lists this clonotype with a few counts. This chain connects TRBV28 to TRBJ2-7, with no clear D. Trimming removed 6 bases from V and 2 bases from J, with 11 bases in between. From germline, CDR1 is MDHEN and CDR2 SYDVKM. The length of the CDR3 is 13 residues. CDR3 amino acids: CASRPIGPYEQYF. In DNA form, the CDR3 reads TGTGCCAGCAGACCGATCGGGCCCTACGAGCAGTACTTC.

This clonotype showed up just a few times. As DNA, the CDR3 is TGTGCCAGCAGCTCCGGGACTAGCGGGAGGGCCCTCTACGAGCAGTACTTC. Amino acids: CASSSGTSGRALYEQYF. This sequence joins TRBV13 and TRBJ2-7; 16 bases fit TRBD2. In germline, CDR1 is PRHDT, CDR2 FYEKMQ (reference sequence). V shed 4 bases and J 3 bases; nucleotides not matched to a gene: 6. The CDR3 is 17 residues long.

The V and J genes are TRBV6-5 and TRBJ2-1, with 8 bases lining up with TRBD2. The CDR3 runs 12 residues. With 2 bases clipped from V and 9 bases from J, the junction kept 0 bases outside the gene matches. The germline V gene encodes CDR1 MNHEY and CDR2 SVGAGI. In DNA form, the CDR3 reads TGTGCCAGCAGTTACCGGGGGGGTGAGCAGTTCTTC. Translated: CASSYRGGEQFF.

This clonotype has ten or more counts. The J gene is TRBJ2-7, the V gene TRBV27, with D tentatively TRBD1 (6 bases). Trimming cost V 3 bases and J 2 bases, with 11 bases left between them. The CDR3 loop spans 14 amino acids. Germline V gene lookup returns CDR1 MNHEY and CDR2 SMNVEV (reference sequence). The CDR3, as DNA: TGTGCCAGCAGTTTTGGCAGGGGTGCCTACGAGCAGTACTTC. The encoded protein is CASSFGRGAYEQYF.

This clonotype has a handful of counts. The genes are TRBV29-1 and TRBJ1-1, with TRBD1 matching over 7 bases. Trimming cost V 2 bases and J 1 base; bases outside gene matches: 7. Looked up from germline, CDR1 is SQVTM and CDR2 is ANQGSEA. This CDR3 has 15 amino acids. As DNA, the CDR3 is TGCAGCGTTGAAAGCACAAACAGGGGGAACACTGAAGCTTTCTTT. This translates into CSVESTNRGNTEAFF.

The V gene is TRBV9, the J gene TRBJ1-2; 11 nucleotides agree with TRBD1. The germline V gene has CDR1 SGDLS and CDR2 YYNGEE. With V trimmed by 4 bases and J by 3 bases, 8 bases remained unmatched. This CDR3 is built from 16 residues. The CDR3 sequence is CASSTWTGGADYGYTF. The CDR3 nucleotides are TGTGCCAGCAGCACCTGGACAGGGGGCGCGGACTATGGCTACACCTTC.

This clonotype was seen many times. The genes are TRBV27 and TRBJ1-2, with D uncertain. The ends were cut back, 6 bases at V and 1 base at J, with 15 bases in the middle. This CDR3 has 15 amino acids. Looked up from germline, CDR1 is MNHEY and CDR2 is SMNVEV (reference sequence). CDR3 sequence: CASRLSPSNNYGYTF. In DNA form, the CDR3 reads TGTGCCAGCAGACTGAGCCCGTCGAATAACTATGGCTACACCTTC.

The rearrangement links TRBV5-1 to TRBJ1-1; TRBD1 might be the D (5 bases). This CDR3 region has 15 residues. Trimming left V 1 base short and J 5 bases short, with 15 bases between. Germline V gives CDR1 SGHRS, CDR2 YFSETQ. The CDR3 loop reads CASSLTEDTPTEAFF. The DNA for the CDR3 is TGCGCCAGCAGCTTGACGGAGGACACCCCGACTGAAGCTTTCTTT.

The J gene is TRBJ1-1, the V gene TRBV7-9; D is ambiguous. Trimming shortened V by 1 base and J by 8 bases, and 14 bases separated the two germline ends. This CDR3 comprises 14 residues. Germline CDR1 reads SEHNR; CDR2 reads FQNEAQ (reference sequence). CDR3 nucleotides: TGTGCCAGCAGCTTAGAAGTTTGGGCCAGAGAAGCTTTCTTT. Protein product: CASSLEVWAREAFF. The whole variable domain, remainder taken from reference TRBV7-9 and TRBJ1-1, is DTGVSQNPRHKITKRGQNVTFRCDPISEHNRLYWYRQTLGQGPEFLTYFQNEAQLEKSRLLSDRFSAERPKGSFSTLEIQRTEQGDSAMYLCASSLEVWAREAFFGQGTRLTVV.

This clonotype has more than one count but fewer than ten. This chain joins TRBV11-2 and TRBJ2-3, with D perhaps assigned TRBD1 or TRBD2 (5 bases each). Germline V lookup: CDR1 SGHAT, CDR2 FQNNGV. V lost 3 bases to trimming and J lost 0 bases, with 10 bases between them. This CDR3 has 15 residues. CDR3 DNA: TGTGCCAGCAGCTTGGGACCGATTAGCACAGATACGCAGTATTTT. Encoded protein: CASSLGPISTDTQYF.

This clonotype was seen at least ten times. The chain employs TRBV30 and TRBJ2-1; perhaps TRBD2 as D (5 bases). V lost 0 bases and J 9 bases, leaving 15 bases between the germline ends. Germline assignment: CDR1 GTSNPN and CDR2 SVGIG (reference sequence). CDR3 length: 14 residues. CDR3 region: CAWSVLFSDSEQFF. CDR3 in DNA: TGTGCCTGGAGTGTACTCTTTAGCGATAGTGAGCAGTTCTTC. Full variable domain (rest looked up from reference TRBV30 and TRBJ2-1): SQTIHQWPATLVQPVGSPLSLECTVEGTSNPNLYWYRQAAGRGLQLLFYSVGIGQISSEVPQNLSASRPQDRQFILSSKKLLLSDSGFYLCAWSVLFSDSEQFFGPGTRLTVL.

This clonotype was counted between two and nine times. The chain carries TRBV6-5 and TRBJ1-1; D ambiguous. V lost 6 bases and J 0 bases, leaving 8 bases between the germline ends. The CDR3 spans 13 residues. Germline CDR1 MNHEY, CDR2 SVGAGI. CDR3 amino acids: CASSPTMNTEAFF. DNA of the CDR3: TGTGCCAGCAGCCCAACAATGAACACTGAAGCTTTCTTT.

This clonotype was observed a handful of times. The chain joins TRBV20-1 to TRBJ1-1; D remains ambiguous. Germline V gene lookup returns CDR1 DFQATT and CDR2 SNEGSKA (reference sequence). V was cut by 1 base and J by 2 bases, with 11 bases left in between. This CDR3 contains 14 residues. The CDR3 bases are TGCAGTGCTAGAGGGGCCGGCAGAAACACTGAAGCTTTCTTT. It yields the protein CSARGAGRNTEAFF.

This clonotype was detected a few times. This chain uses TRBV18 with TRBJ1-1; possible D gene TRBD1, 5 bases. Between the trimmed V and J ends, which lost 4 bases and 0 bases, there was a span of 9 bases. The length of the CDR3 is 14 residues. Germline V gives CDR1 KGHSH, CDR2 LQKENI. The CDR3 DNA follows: TGTGCCAGCTCACACAGGAACCTGAACACTGAAGCTTTCTTT. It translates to CASSHRNLNTEAFF.

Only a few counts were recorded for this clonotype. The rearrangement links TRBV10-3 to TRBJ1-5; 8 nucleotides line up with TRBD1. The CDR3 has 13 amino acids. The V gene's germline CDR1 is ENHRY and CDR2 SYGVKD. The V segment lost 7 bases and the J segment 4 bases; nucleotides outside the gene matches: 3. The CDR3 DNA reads TGTGCCATCAAGCAGGGGGCAAATCAGCCCCAGCATTTT. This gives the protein CAIKQGANQPQHF.

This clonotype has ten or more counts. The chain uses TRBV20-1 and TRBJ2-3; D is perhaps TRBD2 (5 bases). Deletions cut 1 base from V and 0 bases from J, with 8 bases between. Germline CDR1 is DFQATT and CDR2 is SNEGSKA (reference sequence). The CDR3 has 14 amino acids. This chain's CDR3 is CSARAGSSTDTQYF. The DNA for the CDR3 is TGCAGTGCTAGAGCGGGAAGTAGCACAGATACGCAGTATTTT.

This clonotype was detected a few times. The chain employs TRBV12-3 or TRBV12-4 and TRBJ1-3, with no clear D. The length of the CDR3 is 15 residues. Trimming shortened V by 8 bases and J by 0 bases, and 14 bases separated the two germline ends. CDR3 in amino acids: CASGEGWYSGNTIYF. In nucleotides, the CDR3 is TGTGCCAGCGGGGAAGGGTGGTACTCTGGAAACACCATATATTTT.